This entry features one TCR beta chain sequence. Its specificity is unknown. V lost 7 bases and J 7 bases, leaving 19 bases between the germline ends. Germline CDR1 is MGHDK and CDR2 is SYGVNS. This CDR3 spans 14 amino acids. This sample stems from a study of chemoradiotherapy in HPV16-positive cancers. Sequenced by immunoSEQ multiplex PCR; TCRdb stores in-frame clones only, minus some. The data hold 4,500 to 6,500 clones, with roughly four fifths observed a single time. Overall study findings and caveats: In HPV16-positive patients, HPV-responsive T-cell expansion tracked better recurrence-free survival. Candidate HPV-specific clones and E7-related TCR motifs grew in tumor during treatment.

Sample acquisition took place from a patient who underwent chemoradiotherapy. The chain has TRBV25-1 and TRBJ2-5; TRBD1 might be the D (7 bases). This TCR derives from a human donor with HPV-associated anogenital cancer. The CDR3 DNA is TGTGCCAGCACATCGGACAGGCCGGAGGGGACCCAGTACTTC. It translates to CASTSDRPEGTQYF.